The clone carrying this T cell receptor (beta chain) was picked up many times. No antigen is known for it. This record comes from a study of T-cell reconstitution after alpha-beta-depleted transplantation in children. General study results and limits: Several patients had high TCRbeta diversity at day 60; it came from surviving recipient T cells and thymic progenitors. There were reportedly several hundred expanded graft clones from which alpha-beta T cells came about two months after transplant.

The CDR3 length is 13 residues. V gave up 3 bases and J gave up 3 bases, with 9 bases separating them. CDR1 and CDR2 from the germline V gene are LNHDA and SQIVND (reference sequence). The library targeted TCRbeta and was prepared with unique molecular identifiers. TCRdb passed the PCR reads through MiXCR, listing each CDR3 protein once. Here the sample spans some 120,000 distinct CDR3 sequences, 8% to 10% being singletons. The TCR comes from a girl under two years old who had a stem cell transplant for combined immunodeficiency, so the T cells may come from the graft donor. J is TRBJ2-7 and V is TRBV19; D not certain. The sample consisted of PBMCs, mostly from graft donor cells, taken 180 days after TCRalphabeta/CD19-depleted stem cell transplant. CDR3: CASSISTVYEQYF. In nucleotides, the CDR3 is TGTGCCAGTAGTATTTCCACGGTCTACGAGCAGTACTTC.